The clone carrying this T cell receptor (beta chain) was recorded only once. Compared with germline, one end of the junction differs, possibly owing to a read error. This entry is derived from a study of regulatory T cells in long-lasting Graves disease. Germline CDR1 reads SQVTM; CDR2 reads ANQGSEA. The CDR3 covers 14 residues. Relying on iRepertoire HTBI primers and Arm-PCR of CDR3 regions, the team built TCR beta libraries. Each CDR3 protein is one row after TCRdb ran MiXCR on the multiplex PCR reads. Here the sample spans about 540,000 distinct CDR3 sequences, 13% being singletons. Sample time point: newly diagnosed GD, antithyroid drugs for less than 3 months. Making the TCR library involved RNA that had been extracted from PBMCs. The same data also went into a second study, on T cells in Graves' hyperthyroidism and ophthalmopathy.

This sequence was found in a man aged 25 to 45 with Graves disease. This specimen was peripheral blood mononuclear cells (PBMCs), taken at new diagnosis, from a patient treated with antithyroid drugs. V and J are TRBV29-1 and TRBJ1-3, with D tentatively TRBD1 (6 bases). CDR3 DNA sequence: TGCAGCGTGAGGGAACAGGGTGGCGGAAGCACCATATATTTT. This sequence encodes CSVREQGGGSTIYF.